The clone carrying this TCR beta chain appeared a few times. Its antigen is not known. 9.5 to 10 ml fresh peripheral blood yielded the PBMCs. Amplified TCR beta CDR3 regions derived from RNA transcripts. RT-PCR in the first round (using the HTBI primer set) targeted the TCR CDR3. Each CDR3 protein gets one entry after TCRdb re-called the multiplex PCR reads with MiXCR. The table lists more than 500,000 distinct CDR3 sequences, approximately 15% of them singletons. This sample was taken from a study of T cells in Graves' hyperthyroidism and ophthalmopathy. Study results and limitations: Within blood appeared most thyroid clonotypes that had expanded above 0.001.

The CDR3 consists of 14 residues. With 4 bases removed from V and 8 bases from J, the gap between germline ends came to 17 bases. The germline V gene has CDR1 GTSNPN and CDR2 SVGIG (reference sequence). The sequence derives from a middle-aged woman with Graves' hyperthyroidism. The J gene is TRBJ1-4, the V gene TRBV30, with no clear D. The sequenced sample consisted of blood. The CDR3 DNA is TGTGCCTGGAAAACCGGGGATCTTCTGGAAAAACTGTTTTTT. As protein: CAWKTGDLLEKLFF.